Included here is one T cell receptor beta chain sequence, with context. The entry originates in a study of blood T cell repertoires in COVID-19. The data were produced by immunoSEQ multiplex PCR, yet TCRdb's version contains in-frame clones alone and is incomplete. The data hold 400,000 to 500,000 clones, with roughly 90% observed a single time. Trimming shortened V by 0 bases and J by 3 bases, and 6 bases separated the two germline ends. Germline V gives CDR1 SGHTA, CDR2 FQGNSA. This CDR3 contains 13 residues. The chain uses TRBV7-2 and TRBJ2-7, with D tentatively TRBD1 (6 bases). This receptor was identified in a woman aged 40 to 50 who had recovered from COVID-19. Sequencing was carried out using PBMCs or T cells enriched from blood (not recorded which). The CDR3 DNA follows: TGTGCCAGCAGCTTAGCGGGACACTACGAGCAGTACTTC. Its translation: CASSLAGHYEQYF.